Listed here are 9 T cell receptor beta chains from one sample, sequenced in a study of cytomegalovirus exposure and HLA in healthy donors. Here immunoSEQ multiplex PCR was the method, and the copy in TCRdb shows in-frame clones only, minus some. Of roughly 150,000 clones in the sample, 88% were seen once. Material: PBMCs. The receptors originated from a man younger than 30 in good health and CMV-seronegative.

The V and J genes are TRBV5-4 and TRBJ1-2; the match to TRBD1 covers 8 bases. The V and J ends lost 4 bases and 3 bases, in that order; junction bases with no gene match: 2. The CDR3 runs 13 residues. CDR1 SGHNT and CDR2 YYREEE come from the germline V gene (reference sequence). The CDR3 DNA sequence: TGTGCCAGCAGCACAGGGGGGGACTATGGCTACACCTTC. This codes for CASSTGGDYGYTF.

The rearrangement uses TRBV11-2 and TRBJ1-3; D is uncertain. Germline V gene data show CDR1 as SGHAT and CDR2 as FQNNGV. The V and J ends lost 5 bases and 0 bases respectively, with 8 bases between them. There are 14 residues in the CDR3. CDR3 DNA sequence: TGTGCCAGCAGCCTAAGTGGCTCTGGAAACACCATATATTTT. This sequence encodes CASSLSGSGNTIYF.

The genes are TRBV28 and TRBJ2-7; TRBD1 agrees at 10 bases. CDR1 and CDR2 (germline): MDHEN, SYDVKM. CDR3 size: 15 residues. J gave up 9 bases and V 7 bases, and 15 bases lay outside the gene matches. The CDR3 bases are TGTGCCAGCACCGCCGGGACAGGGGTGATTCACGGGCAGTACGTC. Encoded protein: CASTAGTGVIHGQYV.

The gene calls are TRBV28 and TRBJ2-1, with a possible D match to TRBD1 (5 bases). Per germline, CDR1 MDHEN and CDR2 SYDVKM. V gave up 8 bases and J gave up 2 bases, with 10 bases separating them. The CDR3 totals 13 residues. DNA for the CDR3: TGTGCCAGCTGGCAGGGTCCCTACAATGAGCAGTTCTTC. The encoded protein is CASWQGPYNEQFF.

The V and J genes are TRBV12-5 and TRBJ2-2; 9 positions agree with TRBD1. The CDR3 has 15 amino acids. V shed 7 bases and J 3 bases; nucleotides not matched to a gene: 6. Germline loops: CDR1 LGHNT, CDR2 FRNRAP. CDR3 nucleotides: TGTGCTAGTGCCCGGGACAGGGCAGACACCGGGGAGCTGTTTTTT. It encodes CASARDRADTGELFF.

This clone was seen only once. The chain employs TRBV6-1 and TRBJ1-1; weak D call: TRBD1 (5 bases). The CDR3 runs 15 residues. The germline CDR1 and CDR2 sequences are MNHNS and SASEGT. The V end was cut by 6 bases, the J end by 5 bases, with 19 bases between. The DNA for the CDR3 is TGTGCCAGCAGCGAAACCGACAGAGTGGGAACTGAAGCTTTCTTT. Its translation is CASSETDRVGTEAFF.

The V gene is TRBV7-9, the J gene TRBJ1-2; 9 positions agree with TRBD1. This CDR3 contains 14 residues. Germline values: CDR1 SEHNR, CDR2 FQNEAQ (reference sequence). The V and J ends lost 4 bases and 6 bases, in that order; junction bases with no gene match: 6. The CDR3 is CASSWDRVLDGYTF. The CDR3 DNA reads TGTGCCAGCAGCTGGGACAGGGTGTTGGATGGCTACACCTTC.

The V gene is TRBV6-5, the J gene TRBJ2-1; 7 bases line up with TRBD2. CDR1 and CDR2 from the germline V gene are MNHEY and SVGAGI. The CDR3 consists of 16 residues. J lost 4 bases, V lost 0 bases, and 6 bases had no gene match. The CDR3 region is CASSYSAGEVYNEQFF. The CDR3 nucleotides read TGTGCCAGCAGTTACTCCGCGGGAGAAGTGTACAATGAGCAGTTCTTC.

This chain joins TRBV5-1 and TRBJ1-1; D is possibly TRBD1 (5 bases). The CDR3 sequence is 14 residues long. Germline loops: CDR1 SGHRS, CDR2 YFSETQ. V was shortened by 7 bases and J by 2 bases, with 15 bases between the two germline ends. In nucleotides, the CDR3 is TGCGCCAGCTCTCTGGGAGGGGAAAACACTGAAGCTTTCTTT. Its translation: CASSLGGENTEAFF.